The next 11 T cell receptor beta chains were all read from a single sample in a study of T-cell reconstitution after alpha-beta-depleted transplantation in children (TCRdb year 2016). The treatment or condition label, read with the paper, signifies: allogeneic hematopoietic cell transplantation with graft depleted of TCRalphabeta T cells and CD19 B cells. Library preparation used PCR. The run used an Illumina HiSeq 2500. Molecular barcoding was employed in the preparation of TCR libraries, with unique molecular identifiers being used to normalize TCRbeta repertoire quantification. TCRdb passed the public sequencing reads through fastp at Q25 and MiXCR, retaining productive beta sequences. Each record represents a unique CDR3 protein, reported with the most common genes and DNA among its rows. The sample table lists about 600,000 distinct CDR3 sequences, 13% of them with a count of one. The ten biggest clones cover around 2.2% of the sample.

The sequenced sample was PBMCs, mostly from graft donor cells, obtained 360 days after TCRalphabeta/CD19-depleted stem cell transplant. The origin of the receptors is a male patient between 5 and 17 years old who had a stem cell transplant for acute myeloid leukemia, so the T cells may come from the graft donor.

The table lists this clonotype with many counts. The rearrangement links TRBV24-1 to TRBJ2-1; 11 nucleotides line up with TRBD2. There are 18 residues in the CDR3. Per the germline V gene, CDR1 is KGHDR and CDR2 is SFDVKD. V dropped 0 bases and J dropped 6; count of bases not matched to a gene: 9. The CDR3 DNA is TGTGCCACCAGTGATTTGGGGTCGGGGCTAGCGGGAGGCAATGAGCAGTTCTTC. Protein sequence: CATSDLGSGLAGGNEQFF.

This clonotype was counted between two and nine times. The chain links TRBV27 to TRBJ2-7; no definite D call. Trimming removed 5 bases from V and 1 base from J, with 9 bases in between. Germline assignment: CDR1 MNHEY and CDR2 SMNVEV (reference sequence). CDR3 length equals 13 residues. CDR3 sequence: CASSHPKSYEQYF. The CDR3 DNA reads as TGTGCCAGCAGTCACCCTAAGTCCTACGAGCAGTACTTC.

This clonotype was recorded a few times. This sequence joins TRBV5-1 and TRBJ1-5; D call uncertain. The V and J ends lost 0 bases and 5 bases respectively, with 9 bases between them. Germline V CDR1 and CDR2: SGHRS, YFSETQ. The CDR3 contains 14 residues. CDR3 in amino acids: CASSLGFRDQPQHF. CDR3 nucleotide sequence: TGCGCCAGCAGCTTGGGATTTAGGGATCAGCCCCAGCATTTT.

The chain employs TRBV11-2 and TRBJ2-7, with TRBD2 identical over 13 bases. The V and J ends lost 6 bases and 2 bases, in that order; junction bases with no gene match: 16. The CDR3 contains 19 residues. Germline lookup yields CDR1 SGHAT and CDR2 FQNNGV. The chain's CDR3 is CASRTGLAGALKKPYEQYF. The CDR3 nucleotides read TGTGCCAGCAGAACTGGACTAGCGGGAGCACTAAAAAAACCCTACGAGCAGTACTTC. The full variable domain, completed using reference TRBV11-2 and TRBJ2-7, is EAGVAQSPRYKIIEKRQSVAFWCNPISGHATLYWYQQILGQGPKLLIQFQNNGVVDDSQLPKDRFSAERLKGVDSTLKIQPAKLEDSAVYLCASRTGLAGALKKPYEQYFGPGTRLTVT.

This clonotype was detected many times. This chain uses TRBV12-3 or TRBV12-4 with TRBJ2-1, with 11 bases identical to TRBD2. J lost 4 bases, V lost 7 bases, and 6 bases had no gene match. The CDR3 totals 15 residues. The CDR3 DNA follows: TGTGCCAGCACTCCTAGCGGGAGGTTTTACAATGAGCAGTTCTTC. The encoded protein is CASTPSGRFYNEQFF.

The chain uses TRBV15 and TRBJ2-7; D unclear. CDR3 size: 19 residues. The V and J ends lost 0 bases and 1 base respectively, with 22 bases between them. Per germline, CDR1 LNHNV and CDR2 YYDKDF (reference sequence). Written as DNA, the CDR3 is TGTGCCACCAGCAGAGATAAGGGCAGAGTAATACGAGAATCCTACGAGCAGTACTTC. Amino acids: CATSRDKGRVIRESYEQYF.

This clonotype was seen more than once but under ten times. The rearrangement joins TRBV5-1 to TRBJ2-7; D is undetermined. Trimming shortened V by 2 bases and J by 1 base, and 19 bases separated the two germline ends. CDR3 length: 17 amino acids. Germline CDR1 is SGHRS and CDR2 is YFSETQ. CDR3 amino acids: CASSFQFTGPPSYEQYF. CDR3 in DNA: TGCGCCAGCAGCTTTCAGTTCACGGGCCCACCGTCCTACGAGCAGTACTTC.

For the CDR3, the DNA is TGTGCCAGCAGCTTAACCCCGGCAGGGATTACCGGGGAGCTGTTTTTT. Its protein product is CASSLTPAGITGELFF. The V gene is TRBV7-3, the J gene TRBJ2-2, with D maybe TRBD1 (5 bases). CDR1 and CDR2 from the germline V gene are SGHTA and FQGTGA. Trimming took off 0 bases at V and 5 bases at J, with 13 bases between the two ends. The CDR3 is made up of 16 amino acids. The full variable domain, with the rest looked up from reference TRBV7-3 and TRBJ2-2, is GAGVSQTPSNKVTEKGKYVELRCDPISGHTALYWYRQSLGQGPEFLIYFQGTGAADDSGLPNDRFFAVRPEGSVSTLKIQRTERGDSAVYLCASSLTPAGITGELFFGEGSRLTVL.

The table lists this clonotype with a few counts. The V call is TRBV11-3, the J call TRBJ2-3; 8 positions match TRBD1. This CDR3 contains 16 residues. Trimming at V came to 0 bases and at J to 2 bases, leaving 4 bases not matched to a gene. Per the germline V gene, CDR1 is SGHNT and CDR2 is YENEEA. CDR3 nucleotides: TGTGCCAGCAGCTTAGAAGGGACAGGTTCCACAGATACGCAGTATTTT. Protein: CASSLEGTGSTDTQYF. The full variable domain, with the rest looked up from reference TRBV11-3 and TRBJ2-3, is EAGVVQSPRYKIIEKKQPVAFWCNPISGHNTLYWYLQNLGQGPELLIRYENEEAVDDSQLPKDRFSAERLKGVDSTLKIQPAELGDSAVYLCASSLEGTGSTDTQYFGPGTRLTVL.

This clonotype was picked up a small number of times. This chain connects TRBV7-3 to TRBJ2-7; TRBD2 agrees at 12 bases. The CDR3 is made up of 17 amino acids. CDR1 and CDR2 from the germline V gene are SGHTA and FQGTGA. With V trimmed by 5 bases and J by 2 bases, 10 bases remained unmatched. Here the CDR3 reads CASSQRLAGVPTYEQYF. The DNA of the CDR3 is TGTGCCAGCAGCCAAAGACTAGCGGGAGTCCCCACCTACGAGCAGTACTTC.

The V call is TRBV5-1, the J call TRBJ2-3, with TRBD1 as a possible D gene (5 bases). Trimming shortened V by 3 bases and J by 5 bases, and 13 bases separated the two germline ends. This CDR3 is 14 amino acids long. CDR1 is SGHRS, CDR2 YFSETQ, per germline. CDR3 sequence reads: CASSSVGAKDTQYF. The CDR3 coding sequence is TGCGCCAGCAGCTCGGTTGGGGCCAAAGATACGCAGTATTTT.